Listed here are 20 T cell receptor beta chains from one sample, sequenced in a study of cytomegalovirus exposure and HLA in healthy donors. PCR employed 60 Vbeta and 13 Jbeta primers. Using immunoSEQ multiplex PCR, the repertoire was profiled, and TCRdb retains in-frame clones only, with some absent. The table has approximately 110,000 clones, approximately 80% seen once. Input material: PBMCs. The receptors were gathered from a human donor in good health.

V gene TRBV9 combines with J gene TRBJ2-1; maybe TRBD2 (7 bases). This CDR3 has 15 residues. Trimming removed 5 bases from V and 4 bases from J, with 16 bases in between. Germline V lookup: CDR1 SGDLS, CDR2 YYNGEE. Written as DNA, the CDR3 is TGTGCCAGCAGTCTAGGGGGGGAAGGGTACAATGAGCAGTTCTTC. It is translated as CASSLGGEGYNEQFF.

The chain recombines TRBV10-3 with TRBJ2-1; no definite D call. CDR3 size: 14 residues. V was pared by 6 bases and J by 4 bases, with 13 bases between. Germline V lookup: CDR1 ENHRY, CDR2 SYGVKD. CDR3 coding DNA: TGTGCCATCAGGTACAGTGACCTTTACAATGAGCAGTTCTTC. Amino acid sequence: CAIRYSDLYNEQFF.

J is TRBJ2-1 and V is TRBV27; D gene ambiguous. The CDR3 covers 14 residues. Germline V gene lookup returns CDR1 MNHEY and CDR2 SMNVEV (reference sequence). Trimming left V 6 bases short and J 9 bases short, with 18 bases between. CDR3 sequence (DNA): TGTGCCAGCAGGCCCATGAGCTGGGCCCTTGAGCAGTTCTTC. It specifies CASRPMSWALEQFF.

J is TRBJ2-2 and V is TRBV7-2, with unresolved D. From germline, CDR1 is SGHTA and CDR2 FQGNSA. CDR3 length equals 14 residues. The V and J ends lost 1 base and 2 bases respectively, with 5 bases between them. The chain's CDR3 is CASSLVVNTGELFF. In nucleotides, the CDR3 is TGTGCCAGCAGCTTAGTCGTTAACACCGGGGAGCTGTTTTTT.

The chain has TRBV9 and TRBJ1-1, with D perhaps matching TRBD1 (6 bases). Germline V CDR1 and CDR2: SGDLS, YYNGEE. The CDR3 sequence is 12 residues long. V lost 3 bases and J 7 bases, leaving 10 bases between the germline ends. In DNA form, the CDR3 reads TGTGCCAGCAGCGCCCAGGGGAGTGAAGCTTTCTTT. Protein product: CASSAQGSEAFF.

This chain links TRBV5-6 with TRBJ2-6; 8 bases align to TRBD1. The CDR3 runs to 19 residues. V lost 2 bases and J lost 0; bases outside the gene matches: 10. Germline V gives CDR1 SGHDT, CDR2 YYEEEE. The CDR3 sequence is CASSFFTGGFTSGANVLTF. The CDR3 nucleotides are TGTGCCAGCAGCTTTTTTACAGGGGGATTCACCTCTGGGGCCAACGTCCTGACTTTC.

The gene calls are TRBV6-1 and TRBJ1-1; D not certain. V lost 3 bases and J 10 bases, leaving 21 bases between the germline ends. The CDR3 runs to 15 residues. The germline gives CDR1 MNHNS, CDR2 SASEGT. CDR3 in DNA: TGTGCCAGCAGTGACCTCCAGAACCGGCCCAAGCGAGCTTTCTTT. Translation gives CASSDLQNRPKRAFF.

The chain combines TRBV23-1 with TRBJ2-3; perhaps TRBD2 as D (5 bases). TRBV23-1 is sorted into the ORF group, with uncertain function. V was cut by 6 bases and J by 6 bases, with 16 bases left in between. The CDR3 extends over 14 amino acids. In nucleotides, the CDR3 is TGCGCCAGCAGATTTCATAAGGGAGCGGATACGCAGTATTTT. Residues: CASRFHKGADTQYF.

J is TRBJ1-4 and V is TRBV4-1; the match to TRBD1 covers 9 bases. CDR3 length: 15 residues. With V trimmed by 4 bases and J by 5 bases, 5 bases remained unmatched. CDR1 and CDR2 (germline): MGHRA, YSYEKL. CDR3: CASSPDGTGNEKLFF. For the CDR3, the DNA is TGCGCCAGCAGCCCCGACGGGACAGGGAATGAAAAACTGTTTTTT.

The rearrangement joins TRBV4-2 to TRBJ2-5; 9 bases fit TRBD2. CDR3 length: 16 amino acids. V lost 0 bases and J lost 3; bases outside the gene matches: 5. Germline V gene sequence: CDR1 LGHNA, CDR2 YNFKEQ. The CDR3 DNA follows: TGTGCCAGCAGCCAAGAATCTAGCGGGGCCAAAGAGACCCAGTACTTC. It yields the protein CASSQESSGAKETQYF.

A remark on this clone: Mismatch with germline at one junction end may stem from a read error. The J gene is TRBJ2-1, the V gene TRBV10-1; 9 positions match TRBD2. From germline, CDR1 is WNHNN and CDR2 SYGVQD (reference sequence). This CDR3 contains 17 residues. CDR3 loop: CASSANIAGTSYSEQFF. The CDR3 DNA sequence: TGCGCCAGCAGTGCCAATATCGCCGGGACTAGCTACAGTGAGCAGTTCTTC.

The J gene is TRBJ2-1, the V gene TRBV28; no firm D call. The CDR3 length is 16 residues. Germline V gene data show CDR1 as MDHEN and CDR2 as SYDVKM. The V end was cut by 5 bases, the J end by 5 bases, with 19 bases between. The CDR3 sequence: CASSPFAAARNNEQFF. CDR3 in DNA: TGTGCCAGCAGTCCCTTCGCGGCGGCAAGGAACAATGAGCAGTTCTTC. Together with reference TRBV28 and TRBJ2-1, the CDR3 gives the full variable domain: DVKVTQSSRYLVKRTGEKVFLECVQDMDHENMFWYRQDPGLGLRLIYFSYDVKMKEKGDIPEGYSVSREKKERFSLILESASTNQTSMYLCASSPFAAARNNEQFFGPGTRLTVL.

This chain joins TRBV19 and TRBJ2-5, with 8 positions matching TRBD2. Germline lookup yields CDR1 LNHDA and CDR2 SQIVND (reference sequence). The CDR3 totals 16 residues. J was trimmed by 0 bases and V by 5 bases; bases with no gene match: 8. The CDR3 DNA sequence: TGTGCCAGTAGTTCGTTCGGACTAGCAGACCAAGAGACCCAGTACTTC. It encodes CASSSFGLADQETQYF.

The chain uses TRBV6-1 and TRBJ2-7; perhaps TRBD2 as D (5 bases). CDR3 length: 14 amino acids. Germline V gene sequence: CDR1 MNHNS, CDR2 SASEGT. Trimming cost V 1 base and J 3 bases, with 10 bases left between them. The CDR3 region has the DNA TGTGCCAGCAGTGAAGTTGAACTAGTCTACGAGCAGTACTTC. It specifies CASSEVELVYEQYF.

This chain links TRBV15 with TRBJ2-7, with D uncertain. This CDR3 is built from 15 residues. V was trimmed by 4 bases and J by 2 bases, leaving 15 bases between them. The V gene's germline CDR1 is LNHNV and CDR2 YYDKDF (reference sequence). In DNA, the CDR3 is TGTGCCACCAGCACCATAGTGGTTCAAGCCTACGAGCAGTACTTC. Its protein product is CATSTIVVQAYEQYF.

The chain links TRBV6-5 to TRBJ2-5; maybe TRBD1 (6 bases). Germline CDR1 is MNHEY and CDR2 is SVGAGI. The V end lost 0 bases, the J end lost 5 bases, and 16 bases lay between the germline ends. The CDR3 consists of 16 residues. This chain's CDR3 is CASSYSGAGVLETQYF. CDR3 in DNA: TGTGCCAGCAGTTACTCAGGGGCAGGGGTGTTGGAGACCCAGTACTTC.

This chain joins TRBV5-1 and TRBJ2-2, with 9 positions matching TRBD1. This CDR3 contains 16 residues. Germline V CDR1 and CDR2: SGHRS, YFSETQ. Trimming removed 3 bases from V and 0 bases from J; junction bases left unmatched: 3. The CDR3 reads CASSSGTGTNTGELFF. The CDR3 DNA sequence: TGCGCCAGCAGCTCCGGGACAGGGACGAACACCGGGGAGCTGTTTTTT.

This chain connects TRBV18 to TRBJ1-3, with D possibly being TRBD1 (5 bases). This CDR3 has 14 amino acids. The V and J ends lost 5 bases and 0 bases respectively, with 8 bases between them. The germline V gene encodes CDR1 KGHSH and CDR2 LQKENI. In nucleotides, the CDR3 is TGTGCCAGCTCAACCGGACACTCTGGAAACACCATATATTTT. Its protein is CASSTGHSGNTIYF. Together with reference TRBV18 and TRBJ1-3, the CDR3 gives the full variable domain: NAGVMQNPRHLVRRRGQEARLRCSPMKGHSHVYWYRQLPEEGLKFMVYLQKENIIDESGMPKERFSAEFPKEGPSILRIQQVVRGDSAAYFCASSTGHSGNTIYFGEGSWLTVV.

The chain uses TRBV11-3 and TRBJ2-7; no reliable D call. Germline assignment: CDR1 SGHNT and CDR2 YENEEA. The V end was cut by 5 bases, the J end by 6 bases, with 11 bases between. CDR3 length equals 12 residues. CDR3 in DNA: TGTGCCAGCAGCACCCTAGTACGCGAGCAGTACTTC. This gives the protein CASSTLVREQYF.

The chain carries TRBV7-9 and TRBJ2-1, with D unclear. The CDR3 has 13 amino acids. Trimming took 5 bases from V and 5 from J, leaving 10 bases between them. Germline CDR1 SEHNR, CDR2 FQNEAQ (reference sequence). This CDR3 is CASSHSLNNEQFF. DNA of the CDR3: TGTGCCAGCAGCCACTCCCTTAACAATGAGCAGTTCTTC.